This TCR beta chain was sequenced during a study of blood T cell repertoires in COVID-19. Clones were sequenced by immunoSEQ multiplex PCR, and TCRdb holds only the in-frame ones, with some missing. The table has about 150,000 clones, 87% seen once. Losses at the gene ends were 7 bases for V and 3 bases for J; bases not matched to a gene: 3. Germline assignment: CDR1 SGHRS and CDR2 YFSETQ. The CDR3 loop spans 12 amino acids. The V and J genes are TRBV5-1 and TRBJ2-5; the match to TRBD2 covers 7 bases. This receptor was obtained from a man of 80 years or more with acute or convalescent COVID-19. What was sequenced was peripheral blood. CDR3 loop: CASGLAEETQYF. The CDR3 DNA reads TGCGCCAGCGGGCTAGCGGAAGAGACCCAGTACTTC.